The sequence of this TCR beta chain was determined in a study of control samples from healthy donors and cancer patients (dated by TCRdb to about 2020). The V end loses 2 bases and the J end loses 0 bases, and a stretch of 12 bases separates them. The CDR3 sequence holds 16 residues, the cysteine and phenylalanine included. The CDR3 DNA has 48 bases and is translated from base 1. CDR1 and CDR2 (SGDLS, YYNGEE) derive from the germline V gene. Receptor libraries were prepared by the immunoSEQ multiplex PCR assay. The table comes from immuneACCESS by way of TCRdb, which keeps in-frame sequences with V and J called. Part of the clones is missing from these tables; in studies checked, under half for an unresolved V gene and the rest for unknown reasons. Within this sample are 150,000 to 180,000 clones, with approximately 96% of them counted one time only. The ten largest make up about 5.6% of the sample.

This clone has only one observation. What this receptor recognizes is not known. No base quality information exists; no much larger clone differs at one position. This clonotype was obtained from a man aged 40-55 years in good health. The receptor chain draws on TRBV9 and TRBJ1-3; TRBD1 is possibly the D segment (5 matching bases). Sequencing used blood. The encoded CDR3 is CASSVGAAGSGNTIYF. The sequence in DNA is TGTGCCAGCAGCGTTGGGGCGGCCGGCTCTGGAAACACCATATATTTT.